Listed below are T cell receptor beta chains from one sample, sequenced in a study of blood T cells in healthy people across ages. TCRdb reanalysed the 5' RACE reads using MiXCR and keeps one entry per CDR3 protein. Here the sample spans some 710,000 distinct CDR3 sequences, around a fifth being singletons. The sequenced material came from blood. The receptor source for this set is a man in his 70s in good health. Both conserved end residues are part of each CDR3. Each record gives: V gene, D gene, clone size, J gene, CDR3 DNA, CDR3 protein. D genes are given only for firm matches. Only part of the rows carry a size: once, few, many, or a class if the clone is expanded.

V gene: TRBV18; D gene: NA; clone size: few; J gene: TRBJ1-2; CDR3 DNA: TGTGCCAGCTCCCCAGAAGTAGGGCTGAATGGCTACACCTTC; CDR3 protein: CASSPEVGLNGYTF
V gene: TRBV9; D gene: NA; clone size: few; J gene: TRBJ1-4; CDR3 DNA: TGTGCCAGCAGCGGAACAGGAGAACCAGGTGAAAAACTGTTTTTT; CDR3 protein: CASSGTGEPGEKLFF
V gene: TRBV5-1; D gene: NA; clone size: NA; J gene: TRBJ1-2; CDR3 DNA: TGCGCCAGCAGCTTTGGAACAGACCTCTATGGCTACACCTTC; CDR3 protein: CASSFGTDLYGYTF
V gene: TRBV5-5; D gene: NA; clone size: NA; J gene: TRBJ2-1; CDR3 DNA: TGTGCCAGCAGCCCCCCAGGGACCCTAAATCGGCAGTTCTTC; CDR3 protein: CASSPPGTLNRQFF
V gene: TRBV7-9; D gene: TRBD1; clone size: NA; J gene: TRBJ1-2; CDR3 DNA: TGTGCCAGCAGCTCCGACGGGACAGGGGAAGGCTACACCTTC; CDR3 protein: CASSSDGTGEGYTF
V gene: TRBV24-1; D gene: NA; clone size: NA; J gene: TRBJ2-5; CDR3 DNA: TGTGCCACCAGTCAGAGTCAACAAGGGACCCAGTACTTC; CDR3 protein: CATSQSQQGTQYF
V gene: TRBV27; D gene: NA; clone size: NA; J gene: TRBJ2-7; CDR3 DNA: TGTGCCAGCAGTTTAATTCAGGGCCTCTCAGTCGAGCAGTACTTC; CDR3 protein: CASSLIQGLSVEQYF
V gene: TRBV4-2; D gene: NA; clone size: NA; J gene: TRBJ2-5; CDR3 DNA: TGTGCCAGCAGCCCCGGCGGAGGGTTGGAGACCCAGTACTTC; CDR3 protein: CASSPGGGLETQYF
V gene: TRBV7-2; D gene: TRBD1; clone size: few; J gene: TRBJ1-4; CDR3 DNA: TGTGCCAGCAGCTTACGGGACAGGGGCGAACTGTTTTTT; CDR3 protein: CASSLRDRGELFF
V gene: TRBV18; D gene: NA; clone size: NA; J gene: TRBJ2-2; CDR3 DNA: TGTGCCAGCTCACCACTGGCGACAAACACCGGGGAGCTGTTTTTT; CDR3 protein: CASSPLATNTGELFF
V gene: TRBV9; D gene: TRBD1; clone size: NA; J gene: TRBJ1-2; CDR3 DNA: TGTGCCAGCAGCACTCCGAAGACAGGGGTTCTCAACTATGGCTACACCTTC; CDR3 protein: CASSTPKTGVLNYGYTF
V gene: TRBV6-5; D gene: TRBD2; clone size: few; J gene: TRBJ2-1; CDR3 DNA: TGTGCCAGCAGCTCCGGGGGGGCCGGGAACAATGAGCAGTTCTTC; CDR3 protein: CASSSGGAGNNEQFF
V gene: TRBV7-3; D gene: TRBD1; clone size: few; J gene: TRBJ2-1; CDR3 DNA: TGTGCCAGCAGCCCCATACCGGGACAGGGCTCCTACAATGAGCAGTTCTTC; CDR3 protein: CASSPIPGQGSYNEQFF
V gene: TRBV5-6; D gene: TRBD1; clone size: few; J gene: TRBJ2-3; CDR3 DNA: TGTGCCAGCAGATCCGGGACAGGGGCAGATACGCAGTATTTT; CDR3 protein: CASRSGTGADTQYF
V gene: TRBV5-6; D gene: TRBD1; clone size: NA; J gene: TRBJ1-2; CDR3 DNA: TGTGCCAGCAGACGGACAGGGGAGGCGTATGGCTACACCTTC; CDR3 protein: CASRRTGEAYGYTF
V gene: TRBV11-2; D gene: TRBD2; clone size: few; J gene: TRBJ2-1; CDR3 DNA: TGTGCCAGCAGCGGGAGCGGGAGGGCCGGGAATGAGCAGTTCTTC; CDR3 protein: CASSGSGRAGNEQFF
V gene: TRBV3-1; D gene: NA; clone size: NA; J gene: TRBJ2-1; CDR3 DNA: TGTGCCAGCAGCCAAGATTCCATCCCCGGTCATGAGCAGTTCTTC; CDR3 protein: CASSQDSIPGHEQFF
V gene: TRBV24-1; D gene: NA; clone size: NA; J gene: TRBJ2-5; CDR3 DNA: TGTGCCACCAGTGGTTGGTTAGGGGAGCAAGAGACCCAGTACTTC; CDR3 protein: CATSGWLGEQETQYF
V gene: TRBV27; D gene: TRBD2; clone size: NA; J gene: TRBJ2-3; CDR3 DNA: TGTGCCAGCAGTTTCCTCATTTACCGCGGGAGGGGGACAGATACGCAGTATTTT; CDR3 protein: CASSFLIYRGRGTDTQYF
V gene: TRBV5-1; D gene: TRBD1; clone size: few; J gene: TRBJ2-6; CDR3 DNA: TGCGCCAGCAAACAGGGGGCGTCTTATGGGGCCAACGTCCTGACTTTC; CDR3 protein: CASKQGASYGANVLTF
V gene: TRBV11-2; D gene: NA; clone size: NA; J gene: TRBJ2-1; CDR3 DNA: TGTGCCAGCAGCGGAACCGTGGTCCGAAGCTCCTACAATGAGCAGTTCTTC; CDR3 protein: CASSGTVVRSSYNEQFF
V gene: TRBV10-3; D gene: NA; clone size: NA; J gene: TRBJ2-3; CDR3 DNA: TGTGCCATCAGTGAGTCCCCGGGGGAAGGAGATACGCAGTATTTT; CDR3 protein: CAISESPGEGDTQYF
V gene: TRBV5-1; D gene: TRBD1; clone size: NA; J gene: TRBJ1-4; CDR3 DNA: TGCGCCAGCAGCTCGGGGGGGACAGGGGCAACTAATGAAAAACTGTTTTTT; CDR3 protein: CASSSGGTGATNEKLFF
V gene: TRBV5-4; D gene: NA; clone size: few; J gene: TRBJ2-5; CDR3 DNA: TGTGCCAGCAGCTGGGTCCAAGAGACCCAGTACTTC; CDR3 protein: CASSWVQETQYF
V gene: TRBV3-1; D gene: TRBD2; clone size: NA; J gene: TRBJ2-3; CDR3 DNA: TGTGCCAGCAGCCAAGGATATACCCCGGGACTAGCGGGAGGGCGAATCGGGTTGGATACGCAGTATTTT; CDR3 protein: CASSQGYTPGLAGGRIGLDTQYF
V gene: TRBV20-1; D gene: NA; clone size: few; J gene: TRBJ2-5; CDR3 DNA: TGCAGTGCTAGAGATCTTACTAGCCCCCAAGAGACCCAGTACTTC; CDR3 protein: CSARDLTSPQETQYF
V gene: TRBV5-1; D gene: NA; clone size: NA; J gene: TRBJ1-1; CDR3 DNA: TGCGCCAGCAGCAGGGGGACGGAGGCCACTGAAGCTTTCTTT; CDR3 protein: CASSRGTEATEAFF